These T cell receptor beta chains were read from a single sample in a study of OX40 agonist ivuxolimab in advanced cancers. Only in-frame clones appear in the TCRdb table, and some are missing; sequencing was by immunoSEQ multiplex PCR. The sample lists 50,000 to 70,000 clones; 75% to 90% were seen once. The sequenced sample was CD4+ or CD8+ T cells sorted from blood, obtained in a trial of the OX40 agonist ivuxolimab. The receptor source for this set is an adult with an advanced solid tumor such as melanoma, head and neck, liver or kidney cancer. CDR3s include the opening cysteine and the closing phenylalanine or tryptophan.

TRBV7-3	TRBJ2-7	CASSLTGGLTYEQYF
TRBV7-8	TRBJ1-1	CASSLVTGDGGTEAFF
TRBV27	TRBJ2-7	CASSKTGTGFYEQYF
TRBV13	TRBJ2-7	CASSLGTGDEQYF
TRBV29-1	TRBJ1-2	CSVDDRTPINYGYTF
TRBV2	TRBJ2-7	CASTWTGYSYEQYF
TRBV25-1	TRBJ1-1	CASSAYALNTEAFF
TRBV9	TRBJ2-1	CASSVGGLAGVEQFF
TRBV28	TRBJ1-3	CASSPDGNWGTIYF
TRBV13	TRBJ1-1	CASSPPAGAVNEAFF
TRBV29-1	TRBJ2-5	CSVDPLQETQYF
TRBV15	TRBJ2-1	CATSGTGQARGEQFF
TRBV30	TRBJ2-5	CAWRGLAIETQYF
TRBV27	TRBJ1-2	CASSPGQGHGYTF
TRBV6-5	TRBJ1-2	CASSYTVGINGYTF
TRBV19	TRBJ2-1	CASSFLPDSYNEQFF
TRBV30	TRBJ2-2	CAWAGGMGGELFF
TRBV5-1	TRBJ2-2	CASSTPGGQDTGELFF
TRBV30	TRBJ2-7	CAWSFLGSQYEQYF
TRBV7-6	TRBJ1-5	CASSPQTGGGHQPQHF
TRBV9	TRBJ1-6	CASSVGPSGAVNSPLHF
TRBV7-8	TRBJ2-7	CASNSGTESYEQYF
TRBV19	TRBJ2-3	CASSFFHTSTDTQYF
TRBV7-9	TRBJ2-2	CASSYPGQGAGELFF
TRBV7-9	TRBJ2-3	CASILGLAGGRDTQYF
TRBV15	TRBJ2-1	CATSRPTESGYNNEQFF
TRBV5-1	TRBJ1-2	CASSLEIGAYGYTF
TRBV6-5	TRBJ2-7	CASSETGSYEQYF
TRBV7-6	TRBJ2-5	CASSLDPWTSGRGAQETQYF
TRBV15	TRBJ2-1	CATSTEATEQFF
TRBV11-2	TRBJ2-3	CASSSDRTTDTQYF
TRBV7-8	TRBJ1-1	CASSLASGQKYTEAFF
TRBV4-1	TRBJ1-1	CASSQDLFGTEAFF
TRBV11-1	TRBJ2-1	CASGRLAGFVDEQFF
TRBV30	TRBJ1-6	CACRDNSPLHF
TRBV30	TRBJ2-7	CACFRNSDYEQYF
TRBV11-2	TRBJ2-1	CASSPGIAGVVYNEQFF
TRBV29-1	TRBJ1-2	CSVVKAVYGYTF
TRBV7-9	TRBJ1-5	CASSPRQSNQPQHF
TRBV19	TRBJ1-6	CASSIGESPLHF
TRBV5-6	TRBJ1-2	CASSFPGMDYGYTF
TRBV13	TRBJ2-7	CASFRVSSGSSYEQYF
TRBV27	TRBJ2-5	CASSRIKGTERETQYF
TRBV28	TRBJ1-2	CASSPWTGGIYGYTF
TRBV19	TRBJ2-1	CASSMGTGVNEQFF
TRBV30	TRBJ1-1	CAWSPSGNTEAFF